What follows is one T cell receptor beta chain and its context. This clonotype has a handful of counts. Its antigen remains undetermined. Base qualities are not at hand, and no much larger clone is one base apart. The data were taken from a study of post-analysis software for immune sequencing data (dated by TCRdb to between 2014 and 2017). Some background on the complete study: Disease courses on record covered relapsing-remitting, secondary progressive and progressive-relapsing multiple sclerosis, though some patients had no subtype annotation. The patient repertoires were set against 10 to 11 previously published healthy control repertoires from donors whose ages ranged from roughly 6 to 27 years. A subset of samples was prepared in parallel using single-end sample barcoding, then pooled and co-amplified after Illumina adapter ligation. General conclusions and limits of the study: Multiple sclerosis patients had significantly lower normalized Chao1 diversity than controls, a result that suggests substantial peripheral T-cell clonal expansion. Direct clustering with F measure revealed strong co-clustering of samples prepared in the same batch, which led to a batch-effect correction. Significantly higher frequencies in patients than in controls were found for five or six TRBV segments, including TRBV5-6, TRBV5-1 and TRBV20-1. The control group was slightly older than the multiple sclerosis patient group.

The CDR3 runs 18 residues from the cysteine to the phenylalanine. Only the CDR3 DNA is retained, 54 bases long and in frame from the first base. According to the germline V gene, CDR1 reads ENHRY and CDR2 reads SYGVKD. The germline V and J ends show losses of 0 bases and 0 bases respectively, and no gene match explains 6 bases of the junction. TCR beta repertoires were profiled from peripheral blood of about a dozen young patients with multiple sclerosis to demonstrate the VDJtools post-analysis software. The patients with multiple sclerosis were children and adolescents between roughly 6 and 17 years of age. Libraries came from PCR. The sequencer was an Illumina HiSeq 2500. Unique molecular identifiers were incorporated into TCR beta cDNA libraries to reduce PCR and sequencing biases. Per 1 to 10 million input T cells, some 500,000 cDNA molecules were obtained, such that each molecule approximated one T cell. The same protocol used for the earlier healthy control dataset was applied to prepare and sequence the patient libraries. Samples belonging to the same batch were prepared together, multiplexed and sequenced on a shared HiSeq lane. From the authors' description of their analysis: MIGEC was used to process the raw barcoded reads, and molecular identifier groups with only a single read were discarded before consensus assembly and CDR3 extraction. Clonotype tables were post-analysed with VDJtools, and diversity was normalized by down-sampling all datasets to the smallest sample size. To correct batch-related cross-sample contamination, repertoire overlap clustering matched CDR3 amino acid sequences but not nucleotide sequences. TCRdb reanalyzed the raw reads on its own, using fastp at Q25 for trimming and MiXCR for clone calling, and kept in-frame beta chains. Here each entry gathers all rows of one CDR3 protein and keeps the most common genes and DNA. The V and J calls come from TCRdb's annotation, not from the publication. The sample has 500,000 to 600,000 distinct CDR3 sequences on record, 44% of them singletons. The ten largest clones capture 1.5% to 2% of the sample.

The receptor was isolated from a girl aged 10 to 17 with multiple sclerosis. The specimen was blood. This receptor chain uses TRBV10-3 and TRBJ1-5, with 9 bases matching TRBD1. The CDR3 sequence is CAISESISDRGSNQPQHF. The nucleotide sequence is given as TGTGCCATCAGTGAGTCGATTTCGGACAGGGGTAGCAATCAGCCCCAGCATTTT.